A selection of T cell receptor beta chains follows, all from one sample in a study of T cells in tuberculosis. Clones were read by immunoSEQ multiplex PCR, and TCRdb kept only the in-frame ones, dropping some. Seen here are around 38,000 clones, 95% observed once, and the top ten hold 3.6%. What was sequenced was PBMCs. The receptor source for this set is a donor aged 10-30 years with latent tuberculosis or without tuberculosis infection. The CDR3 runs from the conserved cysteine through the conserved F or W. A D gene is named only where the DNA matches it firmly.

D: TRBD1
V: TRBV5-1
CDR3: CASSPDRGGPGELFF

D: -
V: TRBV2
CDR3: CASSGLLSYDRSSYEQYF

D: TRBD2
V: TRBV6-1
CDR3: CASTQYGGGRNEQFF

D: -
V: TRBV5-8
CDR3: CASSRTGLAGGYTF

D: -
V: TRBV19
CDR3: CASSIERGARTDTQYF

D: -
V: TRBV5-5
CDR3: CASSWEMNTEAFF

D: TRBD1
V: TRBV13
CDR3: CASSSTGGGTDTQYF

D: TRBD1
V: TRBV7-6
CDR3: CASSSGQPNTGELFF

D: TRBD2
V: TRBV27
CDR3: CASSLAASGGAEQYF

D: TRBD2
V: TRBV6-1
CDR3: CASSVLPGLAGGSETQYF

D: -
V: TRBV19
CDR3: CASSISRGNTEAFF

D: -
V: TRBV30
CDR3: CAWSITGRRLEAFF

D: -
V: TRBV6-1
CDR3: CASSERDNQPQHF

D: -
V: TRBV29-1
CDR3: CSVDTTGMKNEQFF

D: -
V: TRBV7-3
CDR3: CASSASGTKNTEAFF

D: TRBD1
V: TRBV2
CDR3: CASRGGQGTYEQYF

D: -
V: TRBV6-1
CDR3: CASMESTEAFF

D: -
V: TRBV4-3
CDR3: CASSQETTAVYYNEQFF

D: TRBD1
V: TRBV30
CDR3: CAWSVGTANEKLFF

D: -
V: TRBV5-1
CDR3: CASRLLQGSYEQYF

D: -
V: TRBV2
CDR3: CASSLPTWSNYGYTF

D: -
V: TRBV7-2
CDR3: CASSTTVGHTEAFF

D: TRBD1
V: TRBV6-6
CDR3: CATWTGGRGYTF

D: TRBD1
V: TRBV9
CDR3: CASSGTGSSYNSPLHF

D: -
V: TRBV5-1
CDR3: CASSRTETNTEAFF

D: TRBD1
V: TRBV6-5
CDR3: CASSYSLNRGSGYTF

D: -
V: TRBV5-1
CDR3: CASSRNRRGRGNNSPLHF

D: TRBD1
V: TRBV5-4
CDR3: CASSLTGGPVNEQFF

D: TRBD1
V: TRBV7-2
CDR3: CASSSITGQGYEQYF

D: -
V: TRBV9
CDR3: CASSAGLNTEAFF

D: -
V: TRBV4-1
CDR3: CASSQGEGNQPQHF

D: TRBD2
V: TRBV9
CDR3: CASSVEGGEGDTQYF

D: -
V: TRBV9
CDR3: CASSVVFGKTYEQYF

D: -
V: TRBV29-1
CDR3: CSVAPEGEQYF

D: -
V: TRBV27
CDR3: CASSFGGRTDTQYF

D: -
V: TRBV7-3
CDR3: CASSLMGRRSTDTQYF

D: -
V: TRBV7-3
CDR3: CASSLRGGGSTGELFF

D: -
V: TRBV7-7
CDR3: CASSPSRGEKLFF

D: -
V: TRBV28
CDR3: CASRLGREEKLFF

D: -
V: TRBV27
CDR3: CASSRRTDWGLNYGYTF

D: -
V: TRBV28
CDR3: CASSIEVRPPNF

D: TRBD1
V: TRBV11-2
CDR3: CASRTYSGTGSSSSEQYF

D: -
V: TRBV30
CDR3: CAWAPGGPLHF

D: TRBD1
V: TRBV29-1
CDR3: CSVRTGGGQETQYF

D: TRBD1
V: TRBV7-2
CDR3: CASSPRAGQGNYGYTF

D: -
V: TRBV4-1
CDR3: CASSLRRDQAEAFF

D: TRBD1
V: TRBV7-8
CDR3: CASSRTGTENTEAFF

D: -
V: TRBV5-6
CDR3: CASSLSQGGGYTF

D: -
V: TRBV15
CDR3: CATQTGNGGNTIYF

D: -
V: TRBV5-1
CDR3: CASSFLLGGADTQYF

D: -
V: TRBV11-3
CDR3: CASSPLGSTDTQYF

D: -
V: TRBV9
CDR3: CASSAPPGRNYGYTF

D: -
V: TRBV4-1
CDR3: CASSQGEGRRQPQHF

D: -
V: TRBV5-1
CDR3: CASSLSAGISYEQYF

D: -
V: TRBV6-6
CDR3: CASMHSGTDTQYF

D: -
V: TRBV14
CDR3: CASSHAVGDQYF

D: -
V: TRBV5-6
CDR3: CASSLGRGRAYEQYF